Described below is a single TCR beta chain sequence and its context. V was trimmed by 5 bases and J by 5 bases, leaving 8 bases between them. Germline V gene sequence: CDR1 KGHDR, CDR2 SFDVKD. CDR3 length: 13 residues. Produced via immunoSEQ multiplex PCR; TCRdb's table is partial and in-frame only. The table includes over 50,000 clones, approximately 90% detected once. These data belong to a study of blood T cell repertoires in COVID-19. The wider study: The United States, Italy and Spain supplied acute and convalescent COVID-19 samples. The cDNA or gDNA used as material had been derived from T cells, B-cell-depleted T cells, or PBMCs.

Material for sequencing was peripheral blood. The TCR originated in a human donor with active COVID-19. The donor label of this sample is uncertain. The chain is built from TRBV24-1 and TRBJ2-2; weak D call: TRBD1 (6 bases). The CDR3 DNA follows: TGTGCCACCAGTGGCCAGGGGACCGGGGAGCTGTTTTTT. Translation: CATSGQGTGELFF.